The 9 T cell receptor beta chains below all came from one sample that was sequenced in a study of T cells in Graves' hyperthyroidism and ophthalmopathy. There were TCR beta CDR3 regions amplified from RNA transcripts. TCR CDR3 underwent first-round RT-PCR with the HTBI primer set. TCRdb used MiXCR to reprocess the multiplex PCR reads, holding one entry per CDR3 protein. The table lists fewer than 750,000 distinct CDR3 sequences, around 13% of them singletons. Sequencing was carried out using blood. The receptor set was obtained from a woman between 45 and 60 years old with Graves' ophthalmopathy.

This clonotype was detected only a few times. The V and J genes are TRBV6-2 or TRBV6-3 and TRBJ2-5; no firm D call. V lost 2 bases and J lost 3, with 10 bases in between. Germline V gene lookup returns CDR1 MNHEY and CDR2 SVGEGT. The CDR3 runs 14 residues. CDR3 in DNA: TGTGCCAGCAGTTACCGGGCAGATGAAGAGACCCAGTACTTC. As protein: CASSYRADEETQYF.

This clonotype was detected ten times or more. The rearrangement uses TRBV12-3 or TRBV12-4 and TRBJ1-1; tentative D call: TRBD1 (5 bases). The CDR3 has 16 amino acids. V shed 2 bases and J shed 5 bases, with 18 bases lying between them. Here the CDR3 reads CASSLRRREQATEAFF. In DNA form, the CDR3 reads TGTGCCAGCAGTTTACGGCGGCGGGAACAGGCGACTGAAGCTTTCTTT.

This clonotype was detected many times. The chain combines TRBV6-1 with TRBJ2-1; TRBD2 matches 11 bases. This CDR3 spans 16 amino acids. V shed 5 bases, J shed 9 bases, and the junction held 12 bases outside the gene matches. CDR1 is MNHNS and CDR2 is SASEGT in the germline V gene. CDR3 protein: CASSRQLAGVSGEQFF. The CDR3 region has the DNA TGTGCCAGCAGTCGACAACTAGCGGGAGTATCTGGTGAGCAGTTCTTC.

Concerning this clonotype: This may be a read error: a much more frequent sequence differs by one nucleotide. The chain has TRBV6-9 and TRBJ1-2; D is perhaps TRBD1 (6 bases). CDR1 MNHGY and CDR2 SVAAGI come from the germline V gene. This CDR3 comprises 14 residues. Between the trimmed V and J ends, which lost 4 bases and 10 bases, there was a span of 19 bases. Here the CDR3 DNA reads TGTGCCAGCAGTTGTAACACGGGACAAAGCGTCTACACCTTC. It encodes CASSCNTGQSVYTF.

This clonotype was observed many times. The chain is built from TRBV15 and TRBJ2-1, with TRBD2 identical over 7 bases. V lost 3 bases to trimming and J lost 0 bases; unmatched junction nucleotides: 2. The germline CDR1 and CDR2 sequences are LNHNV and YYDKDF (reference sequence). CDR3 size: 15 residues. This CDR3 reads CATSSGGSSYNEQFF. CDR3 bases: TGTGCCACCAGCAGCGGGGGGAGCTCCTACAATGAGCAGTTCTTC.

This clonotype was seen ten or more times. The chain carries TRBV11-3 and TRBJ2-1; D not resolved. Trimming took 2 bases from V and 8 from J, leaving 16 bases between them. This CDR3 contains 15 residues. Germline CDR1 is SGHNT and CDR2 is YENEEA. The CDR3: CASSLSSDAFHEQFF. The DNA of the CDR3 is TGTGCCAGCAGCTTATCGTCCGATGCTTTCCATGAGCAGTTCTTC.

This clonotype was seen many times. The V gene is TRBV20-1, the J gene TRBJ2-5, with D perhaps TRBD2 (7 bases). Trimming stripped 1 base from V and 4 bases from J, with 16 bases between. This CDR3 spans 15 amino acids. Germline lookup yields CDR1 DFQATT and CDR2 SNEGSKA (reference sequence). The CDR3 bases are TGCAGTGCTAGAGTAGGGGGAGGGAGGTCAGAGACCCAGTACTTC. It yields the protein CSARVGGGRSETQYF.

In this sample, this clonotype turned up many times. This CDR3 reads CASSEAFPGQINEKLFF. In DNA form, the CDR3 reads TGTGCCAGCAGTGAAGCCTTCCCGGGACAGATTAATGAAAAACTGTTTTTT. The chain combines TRBV2 with TRBJ1-4; TRBD1 agrees at 7 bases. J was trimmed by 4 bases and V by 0 bases; bases with no gene match: 8. In germline, CDR1 is SNHLY, CDR2 FYNNEI. The CDR3 contains 17 residues.

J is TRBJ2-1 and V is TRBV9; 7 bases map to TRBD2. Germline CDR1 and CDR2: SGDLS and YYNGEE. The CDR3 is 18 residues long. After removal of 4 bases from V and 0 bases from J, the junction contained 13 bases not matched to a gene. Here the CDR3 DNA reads TGTGCCAGCAGCTCCCCGAGGGCGGGCGGGAGCTCCTACAATGAGCAGTTCTTC. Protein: CASSSPRAGGSSYNEQFF.